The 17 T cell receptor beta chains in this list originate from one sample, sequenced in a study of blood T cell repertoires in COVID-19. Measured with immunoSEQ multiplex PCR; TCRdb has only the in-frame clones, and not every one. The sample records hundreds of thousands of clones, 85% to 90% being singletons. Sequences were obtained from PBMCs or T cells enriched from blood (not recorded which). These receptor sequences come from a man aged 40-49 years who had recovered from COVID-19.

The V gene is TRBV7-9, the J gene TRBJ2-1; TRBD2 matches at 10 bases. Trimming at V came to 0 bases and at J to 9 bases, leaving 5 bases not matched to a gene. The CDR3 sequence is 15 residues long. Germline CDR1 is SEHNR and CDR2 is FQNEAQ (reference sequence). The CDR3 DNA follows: TGTGCCAGCAGCTTAGCGCTAGCGGGAGCTCTTGAGCAGTTCTTC. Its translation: CASSLALAGALEQFF. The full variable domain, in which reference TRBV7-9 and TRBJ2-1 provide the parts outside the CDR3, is DTGVSQNPRHKITKRGQNVTFRCDPISEHNRLYWYRQTLGQGPEFLTYFQNEAQLEKSRLLSDRFSAERPKGSFSTLEIQRTEQGDSAMYLCASSLALAGALEQFFGPGTRLTVL.

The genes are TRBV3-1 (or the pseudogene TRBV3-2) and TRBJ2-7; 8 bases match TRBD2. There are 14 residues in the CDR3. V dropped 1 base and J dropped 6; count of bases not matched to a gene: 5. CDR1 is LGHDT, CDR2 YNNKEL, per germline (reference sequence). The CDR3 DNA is TGTGCCAGCAGCCAAGGTAGCGGGACCCGCGAGCAGTACTTC. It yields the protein CASSQGSGTREQYF.

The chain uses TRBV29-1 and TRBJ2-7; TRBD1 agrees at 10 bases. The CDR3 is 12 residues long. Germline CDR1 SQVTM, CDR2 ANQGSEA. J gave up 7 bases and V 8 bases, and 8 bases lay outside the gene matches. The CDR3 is CSTPGQGREQYF. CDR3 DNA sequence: TGCAGCACCCCGGGACAGGGGCGGGAGCAGTACTTC.

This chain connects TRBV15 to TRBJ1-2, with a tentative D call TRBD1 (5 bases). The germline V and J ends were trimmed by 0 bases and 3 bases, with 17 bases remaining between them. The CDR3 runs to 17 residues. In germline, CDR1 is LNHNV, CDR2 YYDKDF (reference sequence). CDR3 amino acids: CATSREGGSARDYGYTF. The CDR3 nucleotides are TGTGCCACCAGCAGAGAAGGTGGTTCGGCCAGGGACTATGGCTACACCTTC.

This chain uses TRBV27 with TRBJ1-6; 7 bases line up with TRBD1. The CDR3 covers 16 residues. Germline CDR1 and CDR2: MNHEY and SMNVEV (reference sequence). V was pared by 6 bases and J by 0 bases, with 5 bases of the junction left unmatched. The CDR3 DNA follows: TGTGCCAGCAGCGGGACAGCGAGCTCCTATAATTCACCCCTCCACTTT. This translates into CASSGTASSYNSPLHF.

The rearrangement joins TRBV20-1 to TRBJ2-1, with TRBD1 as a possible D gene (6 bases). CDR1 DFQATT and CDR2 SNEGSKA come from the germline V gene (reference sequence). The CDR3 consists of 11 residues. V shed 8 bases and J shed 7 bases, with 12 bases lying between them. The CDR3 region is CSSQGPNEQFF. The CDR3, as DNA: TGCAGTAGTCAGGGGCCAAATGAGCAGTTCTTC.

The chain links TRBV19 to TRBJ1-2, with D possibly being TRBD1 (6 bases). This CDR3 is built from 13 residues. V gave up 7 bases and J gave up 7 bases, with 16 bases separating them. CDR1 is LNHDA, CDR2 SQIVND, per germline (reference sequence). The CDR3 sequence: CASTSLTGRGYTF. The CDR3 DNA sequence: TGTGCCAGTACCTCCCTGACAGGTCGTGGCTACACCTTC.

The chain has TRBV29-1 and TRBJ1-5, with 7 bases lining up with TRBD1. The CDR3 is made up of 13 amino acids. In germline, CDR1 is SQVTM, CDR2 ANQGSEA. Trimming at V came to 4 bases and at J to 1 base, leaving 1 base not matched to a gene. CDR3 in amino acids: CSVGTGSNQPQHF. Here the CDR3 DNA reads TGCAGCGTTGGGACAGGCAGCAATCAGCCCCAGCATTTT.

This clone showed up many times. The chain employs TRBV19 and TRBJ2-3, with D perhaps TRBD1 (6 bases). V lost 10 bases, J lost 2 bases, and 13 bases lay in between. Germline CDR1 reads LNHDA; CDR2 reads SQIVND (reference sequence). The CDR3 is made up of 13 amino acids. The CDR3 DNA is TGTGCCACCGTGGACAGTTTCACAGATACGCAGTATTTT. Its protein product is CATVDSFTDTQYF.

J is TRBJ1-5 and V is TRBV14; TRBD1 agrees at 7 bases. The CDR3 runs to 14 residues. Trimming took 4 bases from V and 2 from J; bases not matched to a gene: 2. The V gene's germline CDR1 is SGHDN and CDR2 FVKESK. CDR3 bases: TGTGCCAGCAGCCGGACAGGAGGCAATCAGCCCCAGCATTTT. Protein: CASSRTGGNQPQHF.

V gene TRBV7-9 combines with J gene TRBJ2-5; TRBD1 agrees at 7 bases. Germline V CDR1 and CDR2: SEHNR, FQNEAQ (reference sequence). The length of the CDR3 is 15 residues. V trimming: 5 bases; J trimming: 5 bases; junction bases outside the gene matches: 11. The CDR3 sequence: CASSVDRGHWETQYF. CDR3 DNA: TGTGCCAGCAGCGTAGATAGGGGGCATTGGGAGACCCAGTACTTC.

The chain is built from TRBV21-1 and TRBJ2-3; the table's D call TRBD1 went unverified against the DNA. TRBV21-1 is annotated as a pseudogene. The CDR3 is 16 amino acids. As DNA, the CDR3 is TGTGCCAGCAGCCCCAGGCCTGGGCAGGTCACAGATACGCAGTATTTT. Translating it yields CASSPRPGQVTDTQYF.

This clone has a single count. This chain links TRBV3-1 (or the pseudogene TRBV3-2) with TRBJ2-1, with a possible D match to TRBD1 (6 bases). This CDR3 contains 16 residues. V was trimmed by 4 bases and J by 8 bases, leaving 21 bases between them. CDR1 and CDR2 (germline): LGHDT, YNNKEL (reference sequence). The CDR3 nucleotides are TGTGCCAGCAGCCCCTCGACTCCCGACAAGGGGGATGAGCAGTTCTTC. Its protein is CASSPSTPDKGDEQFF.

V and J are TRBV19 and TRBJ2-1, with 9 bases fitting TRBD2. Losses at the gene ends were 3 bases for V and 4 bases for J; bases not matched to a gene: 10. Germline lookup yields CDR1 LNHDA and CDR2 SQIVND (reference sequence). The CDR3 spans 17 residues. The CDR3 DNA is TGTGCCAGTAGTATCCCCGACTTTGCGGGGGGGTACAATGAGCAGTTCTTC. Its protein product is CASSIPDFAGGYNEQFF. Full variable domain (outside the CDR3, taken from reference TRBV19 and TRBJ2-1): DGGITQSPKYLFRKEGQNVTLSCEQNLNHDAMYWYRQDPGQGLRLIYYSQIVNDFQKGDIAEGYSVSREKKESFPLTVTSAQKNPTAFYLCASSIPDFAGGYNEQFFGPGTRLTVL.

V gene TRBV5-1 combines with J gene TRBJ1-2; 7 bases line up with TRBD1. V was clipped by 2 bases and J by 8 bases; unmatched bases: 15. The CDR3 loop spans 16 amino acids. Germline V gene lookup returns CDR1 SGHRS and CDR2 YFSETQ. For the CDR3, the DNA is TGCGCCAGCAGCTTCGCAGGGGGAATCGGGGCTATGGGCTACACCTTC. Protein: CASSFAGGIGAMGYTF. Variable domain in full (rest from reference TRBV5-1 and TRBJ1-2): KAGVTQTPRYLIKTRGQQVTLSCSPISGHRSVSWYQQTPGQGLQFLFEYFSETQRNKGNFPGRFSGRQFSNSRSEMNVSTLELGDSALYLCASSFAGGIGAMGYTFGSGTRLTVV.

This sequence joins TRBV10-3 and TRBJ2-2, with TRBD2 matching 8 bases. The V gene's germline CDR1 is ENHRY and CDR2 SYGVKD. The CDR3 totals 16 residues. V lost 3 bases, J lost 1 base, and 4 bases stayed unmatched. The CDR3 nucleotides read TGTGCCATCAGTGACCGGGGGGGGAGGAACACCGGGGAGCTGTTTTTT. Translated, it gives CAISDRGGRNTGELFF.

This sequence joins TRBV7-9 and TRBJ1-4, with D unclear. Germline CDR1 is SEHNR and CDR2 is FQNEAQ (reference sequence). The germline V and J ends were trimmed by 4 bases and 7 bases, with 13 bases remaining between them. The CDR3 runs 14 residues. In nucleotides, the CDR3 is TGTGCCAGCAGCTACGGACGCAGCGGTGAAAAACTGTTTTTT. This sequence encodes CASSYGRSGEKLFF. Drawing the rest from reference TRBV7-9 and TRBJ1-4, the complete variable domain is DTGVSQNPRHKITKRGQNVTFRCDPISEHNRLYWYRQTLGQGPEFLTYFQNEAQLEKSRLLSDRFSAERPKGSFSTLEIQRTEQGDSAMYLCASSYGRSGEKLFFGSGTQLSVL.